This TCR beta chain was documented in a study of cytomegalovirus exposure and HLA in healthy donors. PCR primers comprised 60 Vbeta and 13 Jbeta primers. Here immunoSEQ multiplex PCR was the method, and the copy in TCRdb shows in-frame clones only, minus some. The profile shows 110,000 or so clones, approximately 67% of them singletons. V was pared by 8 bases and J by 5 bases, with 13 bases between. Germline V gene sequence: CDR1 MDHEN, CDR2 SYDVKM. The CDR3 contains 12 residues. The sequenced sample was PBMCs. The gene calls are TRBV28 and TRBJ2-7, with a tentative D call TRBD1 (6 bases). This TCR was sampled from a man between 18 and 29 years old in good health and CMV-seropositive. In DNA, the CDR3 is TGTGCCAGCCAACAGGGTACGGACGAGCAGTACTTC. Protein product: CASQQGTDEQYF.